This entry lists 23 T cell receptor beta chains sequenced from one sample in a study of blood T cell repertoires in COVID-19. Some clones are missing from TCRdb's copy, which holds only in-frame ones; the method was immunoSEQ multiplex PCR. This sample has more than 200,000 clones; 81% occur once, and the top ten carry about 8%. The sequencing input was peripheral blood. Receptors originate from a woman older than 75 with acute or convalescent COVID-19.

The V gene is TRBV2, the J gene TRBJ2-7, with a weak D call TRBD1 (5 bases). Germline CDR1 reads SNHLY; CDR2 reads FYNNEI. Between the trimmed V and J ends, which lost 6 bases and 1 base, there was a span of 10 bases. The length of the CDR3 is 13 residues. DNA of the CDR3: TGTGCCAGCAGGAAACGACAGTCCTACGAGCAGTACTTC. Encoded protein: CASRKRQSYEQYF.

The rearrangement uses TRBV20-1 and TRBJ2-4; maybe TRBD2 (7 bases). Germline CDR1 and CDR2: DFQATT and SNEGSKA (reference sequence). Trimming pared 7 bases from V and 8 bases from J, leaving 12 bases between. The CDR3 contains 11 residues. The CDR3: CSVGGADIQYF. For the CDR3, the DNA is TGCAGTGTTGGGGGGGCGGACATTCAGTACTTC.

The CDR3 DNA reads TGTGCCAGCAGTTTAGGACAGACCGGGGAGCTGTTTTTT. It yields the protein CASSLGQTGELFF. The gene calls are TRBV2 and TRBJ2-2; TRBD1 might be the D (6 bases). The CDR3 consists of 13 residues. Trimming took off 5 bases at V and 5 bases at J, with 9 bases between the two ends. CDR1 SNHLY and CDR2 FYNNEI come from the germline V gene.

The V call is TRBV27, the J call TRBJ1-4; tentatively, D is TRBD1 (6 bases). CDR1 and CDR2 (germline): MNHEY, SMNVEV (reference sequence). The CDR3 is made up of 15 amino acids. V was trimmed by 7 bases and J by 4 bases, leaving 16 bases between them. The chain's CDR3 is CASTIRGTSNEKLFF. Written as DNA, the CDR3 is TGTGCCAGCACCATTAGGGGGACCAGTAATGAAAAACTGTTTTTT.

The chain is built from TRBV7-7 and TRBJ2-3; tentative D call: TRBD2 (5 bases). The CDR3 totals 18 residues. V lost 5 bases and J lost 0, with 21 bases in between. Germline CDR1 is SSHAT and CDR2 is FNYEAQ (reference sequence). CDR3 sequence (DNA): TGTGCCAGCAGCACTAGGCCCGACTGGAGAGGGAGCACAGATACGCAGTATTTT. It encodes CASSTRPDWRGSTDTQYF.

CDR3 bases: TGTGCCAGCAGGAGGGACAGGGCCCAGGCCGGGGAGCTGTTTTTT. It encodes CASRRDRAQAGELFF. This chain connects TRBV2 to TRBJ2-2, with 9 bases lining up with TRBD1. CDR3 length equals 15 residues. V was clipped by 6 bases and J by 6 bases; unmatched bases: 8. Germline CDR1 SNHLY, CDR2 FYNNEI.

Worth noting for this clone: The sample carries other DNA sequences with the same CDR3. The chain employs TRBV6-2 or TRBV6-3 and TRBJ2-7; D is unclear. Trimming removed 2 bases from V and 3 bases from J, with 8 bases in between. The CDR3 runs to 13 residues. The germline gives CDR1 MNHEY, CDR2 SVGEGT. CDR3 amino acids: CASSYGLVYEQYF. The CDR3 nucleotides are TGTGCCAGCAGTTACGGCCTAGTCTACGAGCAGTACTTC.

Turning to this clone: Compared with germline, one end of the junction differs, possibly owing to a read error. CDR3 sequence (DNA): TGCAGTGCCAGAGTAGGAAACACCATATATTTT. This encodes CSARVGNTIYF. The chain links TRBV20-1 to TRBJ1-3; D not certain. This CDR3 has 11 amino acids. Germline lookup yields CDR1 DFQATT and CDR2 SNEGSKA (reference sequence).

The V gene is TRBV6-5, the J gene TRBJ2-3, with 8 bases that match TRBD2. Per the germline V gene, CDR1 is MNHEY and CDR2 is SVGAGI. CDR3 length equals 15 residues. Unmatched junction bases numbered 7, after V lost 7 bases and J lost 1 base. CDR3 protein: CASTFGGAGTDTQYF. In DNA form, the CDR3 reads TGTGCCAGCACCTTCGGGGGGGCAGGCACAGATACGCAGTATTTT.

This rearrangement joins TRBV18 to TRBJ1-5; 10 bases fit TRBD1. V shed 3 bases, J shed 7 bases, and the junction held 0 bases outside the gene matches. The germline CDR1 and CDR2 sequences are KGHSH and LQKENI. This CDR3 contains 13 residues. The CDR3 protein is CASSPDRGQPQHF. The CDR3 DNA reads TGTGCCAGCTCACCGGACAGGGGGCAGCCCCAGCATTTT. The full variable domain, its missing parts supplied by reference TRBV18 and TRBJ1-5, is NAGVMQNPRHLVRRRGQEARLRCSPMKGHSHVYWYRQLPEEGLKFMVYLQKENIIDESGMPKERFSAEFPKEGPSILRIQQVVRGDSAAYFCASSPDRGQPQHFGDGTRLSIL.

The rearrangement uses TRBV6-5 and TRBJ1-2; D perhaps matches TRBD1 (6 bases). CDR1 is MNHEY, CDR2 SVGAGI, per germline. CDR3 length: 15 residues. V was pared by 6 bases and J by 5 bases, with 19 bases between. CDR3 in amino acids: CASRTQGSPRYGYTF. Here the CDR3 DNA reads TGTGCCAGCAGAACACAGGGTAGCCCGCGGTATGGCTACACCTTC.

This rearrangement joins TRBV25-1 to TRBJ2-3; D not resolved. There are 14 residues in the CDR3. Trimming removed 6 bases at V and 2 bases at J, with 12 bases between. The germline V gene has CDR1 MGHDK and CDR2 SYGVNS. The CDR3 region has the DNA TGTGCCAGCAGCGAGTATTCCCTCACAGATACGCAGTATTTT. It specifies CASSEYSLTDTQYF. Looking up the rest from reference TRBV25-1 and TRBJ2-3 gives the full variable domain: EADIYQTPRYLVIGTGKKITLECSQTMGHDKMYWYQQDPGMELHLIHYSYGVNSTEKGDLSSESTVSRIRTEHFPLTLESARPSHTSQYLCASSEYSLTDTQYFGPGTRLTVL.

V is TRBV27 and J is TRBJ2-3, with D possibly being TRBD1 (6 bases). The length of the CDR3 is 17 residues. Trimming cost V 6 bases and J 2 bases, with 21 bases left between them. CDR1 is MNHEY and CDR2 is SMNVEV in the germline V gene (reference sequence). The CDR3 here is CASSPKRTDTITDTQYF. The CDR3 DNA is TGTGCCAGCAGCCCGAAGAGGACAGATACGATCACAGATACGCAGTATTTT.

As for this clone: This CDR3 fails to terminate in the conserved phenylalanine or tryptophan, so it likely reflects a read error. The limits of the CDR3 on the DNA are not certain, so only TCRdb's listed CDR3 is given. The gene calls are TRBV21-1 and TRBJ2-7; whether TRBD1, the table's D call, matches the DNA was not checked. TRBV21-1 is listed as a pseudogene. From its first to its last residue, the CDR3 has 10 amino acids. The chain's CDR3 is CASSMRQTSS.

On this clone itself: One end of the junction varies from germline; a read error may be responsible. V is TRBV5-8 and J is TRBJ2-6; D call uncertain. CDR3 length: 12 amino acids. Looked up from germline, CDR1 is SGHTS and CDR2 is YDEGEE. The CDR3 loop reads CASSFRISGSAF. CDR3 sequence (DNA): TGTGCCAGCAGCTTTAGAATCTCTGGTTCTGCTTTC.

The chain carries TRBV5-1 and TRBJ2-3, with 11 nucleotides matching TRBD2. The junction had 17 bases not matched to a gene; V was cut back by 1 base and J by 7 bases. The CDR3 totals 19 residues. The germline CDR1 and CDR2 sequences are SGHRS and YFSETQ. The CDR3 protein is CASSLYFTSGSGVTNTQYF. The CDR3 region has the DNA TGCGCCAGCAGCTTGTACTTCACTAGCGGGAGTGGGGTAACTAATACGCAGTATTTT.

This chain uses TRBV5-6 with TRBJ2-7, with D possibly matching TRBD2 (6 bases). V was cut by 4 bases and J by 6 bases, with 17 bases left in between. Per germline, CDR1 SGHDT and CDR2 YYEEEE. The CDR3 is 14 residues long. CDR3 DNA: TGTGCCAGCAGCAACGGGTACGGGGAGGCCGAGCAGTACTTC. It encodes CASSNGYGEAEQYF.

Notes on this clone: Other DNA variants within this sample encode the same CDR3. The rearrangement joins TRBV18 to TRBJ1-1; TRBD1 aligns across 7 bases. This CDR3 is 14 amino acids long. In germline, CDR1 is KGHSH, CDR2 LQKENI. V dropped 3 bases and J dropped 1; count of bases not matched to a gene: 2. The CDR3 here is CASSPDRQNTEAFF. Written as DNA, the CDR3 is TGTGCCAGCTCACCGGACAGGCAGAACACTGAAGCTTTCTTT. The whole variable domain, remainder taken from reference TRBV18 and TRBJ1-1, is NAGVMQNPRHLVRRRGQEARLRCSPMKGHSHVYWYRQLPEEGLKFMVYLQKENIIDESGMPKERFSAEFPKEGPSILRIQQVVRGDSAAYFCASSPDRQNTEAFFGQGTRLTVV.

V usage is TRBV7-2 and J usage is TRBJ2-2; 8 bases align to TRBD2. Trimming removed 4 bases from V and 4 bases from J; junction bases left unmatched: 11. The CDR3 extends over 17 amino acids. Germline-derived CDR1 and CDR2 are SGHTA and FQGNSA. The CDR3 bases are TGTGCCAGCAGCTCGGGCCTCCAGCGGGGGCGCACCGGGGAGCTGTTTTTT. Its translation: CASSSGLQRGRTGELFF.

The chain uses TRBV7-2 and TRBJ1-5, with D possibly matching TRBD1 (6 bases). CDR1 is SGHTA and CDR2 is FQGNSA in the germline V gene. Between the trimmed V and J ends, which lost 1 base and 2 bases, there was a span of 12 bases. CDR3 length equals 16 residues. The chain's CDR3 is CASSLDREWGNQPQHF. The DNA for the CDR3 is TGTGCCAGCAGCTTAGACAGGGAGTGGGGCAATCAGCCCCAGCATTTT.

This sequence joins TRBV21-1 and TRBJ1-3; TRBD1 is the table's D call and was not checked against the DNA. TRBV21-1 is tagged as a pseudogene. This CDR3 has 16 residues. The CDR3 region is CASSKGIRSSGNTIYF. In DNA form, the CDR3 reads TGTGCCAGCAGCAAAGGCATCCGCAGCTCTGGAAACACCATATATTTT.

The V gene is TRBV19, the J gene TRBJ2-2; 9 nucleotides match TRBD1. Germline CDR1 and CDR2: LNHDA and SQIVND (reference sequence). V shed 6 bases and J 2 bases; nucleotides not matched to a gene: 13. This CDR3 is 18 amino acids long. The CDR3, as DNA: TGTGCCAGTAGCCGAGACCGGTACAGGGGGCGCAACACCGGGGAGCTGTTTTTT. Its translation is CASSRDRYRGRNTGELFF.

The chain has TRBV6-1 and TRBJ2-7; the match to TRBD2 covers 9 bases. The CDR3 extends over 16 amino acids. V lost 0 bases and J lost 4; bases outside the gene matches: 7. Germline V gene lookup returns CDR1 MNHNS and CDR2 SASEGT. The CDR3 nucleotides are TGTGCCAGCAGTGAAGCGCGGGCTAGCGGGACGTACGAGCAGTACTTC. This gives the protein CASSEARASGTYEQYF.